A single sample gave rise to the 2 T cell receptor beta chains below, sequenced in a study of blood T cell repertoires in COVID-19 (dated by TCRdb to about 2020). Receptor libraries were prepared by the immunoSEQ multiplex PCR assay. The clones in this table, taken by TCRdb from immuneACCESS, are in-frame only. Not every clone is retained; where verified, under half of the shortfall comes from an unresolved V gene, and the cause of the rest is unknown. For this sample there are 90,000 to 120,000 clones; 80% to 95% appear just once. The ten largest clonotypes hold 1% to 1.5% of the sample. Material for sequencing was peripheral blood. Receptor source: a woman aged 25 to 39 with acute or convalescent COVID-19.

The chain combines TRBV30 with TRBJ1-4, with D tentatively TRBD1 (5 bases). The CDR3 contains 14 residues. The germline V and J ends were trimmed by 5 bases and 4 bases, with 14 bases remaining between them. Germline CDR1 and CDR2: GTSNPN and SVGIG (reference sequence). CDR3 protein: CAWGTTGYNEKLFF. In DNA, the CDR3 is TGTGCCTGGGGTACCACAGGTTATAATGAAAAACTGTTTTTT.

J is TRBJ1-2 and V is TRBV9; TRBD1 is a possible D gene (5 bases). Germline V gives CDR1 SGDLS, CDR2 YYNGEE. Trimming pared 6 bases from V and 6 bases from J, leaving 18 bases between. The CDR3 is made up of 14 amino acids. In nucleotides, the CDR3 is TGTGCCAGCACCCCTCAGGACATCTTCCATGGCTACACCTTC. Residues: CASTPQDIFHGYTF.